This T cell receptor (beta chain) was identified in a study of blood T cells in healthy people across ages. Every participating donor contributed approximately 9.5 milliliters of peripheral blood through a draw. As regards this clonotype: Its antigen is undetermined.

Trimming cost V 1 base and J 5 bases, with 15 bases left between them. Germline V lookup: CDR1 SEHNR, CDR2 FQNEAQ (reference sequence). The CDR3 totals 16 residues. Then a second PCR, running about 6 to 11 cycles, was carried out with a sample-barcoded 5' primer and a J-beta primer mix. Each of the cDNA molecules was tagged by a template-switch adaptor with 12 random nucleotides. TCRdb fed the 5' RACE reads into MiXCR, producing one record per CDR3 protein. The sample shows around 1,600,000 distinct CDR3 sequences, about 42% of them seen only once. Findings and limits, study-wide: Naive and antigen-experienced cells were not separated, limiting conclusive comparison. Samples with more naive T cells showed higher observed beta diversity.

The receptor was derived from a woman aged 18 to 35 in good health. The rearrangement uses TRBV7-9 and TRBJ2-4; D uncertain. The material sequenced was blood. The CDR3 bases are TGTGCCAGCAGCTTAGTTTGGGCAAACGCCGAAAACATTCAGTACTTC. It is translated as CASSLVWANAENIQYF. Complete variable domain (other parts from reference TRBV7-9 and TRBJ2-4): DTGVSQNPRHKITKRGQNVTFRCDPISEHNRLYWYRQTLGQGPEFLTYFQNEAQLEKSRLLSDRFSAERPKGSFSTLEIQRTEQGDSAMYLCASSLVWANAENIQYFGAGTRLSVL.